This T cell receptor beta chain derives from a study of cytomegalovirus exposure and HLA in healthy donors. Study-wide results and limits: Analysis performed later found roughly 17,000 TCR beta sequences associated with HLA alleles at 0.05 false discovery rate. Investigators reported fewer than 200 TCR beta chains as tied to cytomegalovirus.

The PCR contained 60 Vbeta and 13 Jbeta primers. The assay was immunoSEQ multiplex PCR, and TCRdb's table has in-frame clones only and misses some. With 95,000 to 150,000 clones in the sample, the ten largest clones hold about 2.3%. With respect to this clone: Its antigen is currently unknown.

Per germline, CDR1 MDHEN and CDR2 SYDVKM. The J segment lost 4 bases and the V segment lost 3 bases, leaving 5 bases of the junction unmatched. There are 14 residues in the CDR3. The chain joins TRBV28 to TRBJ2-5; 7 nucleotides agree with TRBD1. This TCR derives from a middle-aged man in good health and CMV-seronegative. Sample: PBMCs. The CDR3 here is CASSFTGERETQYF. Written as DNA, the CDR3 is TGTGCCAGCAGTTTCACAGGGGAGAGAGAGACCCAGTACTTC. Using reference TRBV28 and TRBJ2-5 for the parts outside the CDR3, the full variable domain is DVKVTQSSRYLVKRTGEKVFLECVQDMDHENMFWYRQDPGLGLRLIYFSYDVKMKEKGDIPEGYSVSREKKERFSLILESASTNQTSMYLCASSFTGERETQYFGPGTRLLVL.